This T cell receptor (beta chain) originates from a study of identical twins. The study, taken as a whole, reports: These conclusions were based on statistical analysis (cross-sectional, not following the same donors).

This clonotype came up a few times. Its cognate antigen is unknown. One entry per CDR3 protein, called by TCRdb with MiXCR from the 5' RACE reads. The data contain 690,000 or so distinct CDR3 sequences, around 5.7% of them singletons. With V trimmed by 2 bases and J by 4 bases, 8 bases remained unmatched. CDR1 is SGHNT, CDR2 YYREEE, per germline (reference sequence). CDR3 length: 16 amino acids. Sequences were obtained from naive T cells sorted from blood. This chain connects TRBV5-4 to TRBJ2-3; 9 bases agree with TRBD2. This receptor was identified in a young man in good health. CDR3 protein: CASSFLNSGRSDTQYF. Written as DNA, the CDR3 is TGTGCCAGCAGCTTTTTGAATAGCGGGAGATCAGATACGCAGTATTTT.